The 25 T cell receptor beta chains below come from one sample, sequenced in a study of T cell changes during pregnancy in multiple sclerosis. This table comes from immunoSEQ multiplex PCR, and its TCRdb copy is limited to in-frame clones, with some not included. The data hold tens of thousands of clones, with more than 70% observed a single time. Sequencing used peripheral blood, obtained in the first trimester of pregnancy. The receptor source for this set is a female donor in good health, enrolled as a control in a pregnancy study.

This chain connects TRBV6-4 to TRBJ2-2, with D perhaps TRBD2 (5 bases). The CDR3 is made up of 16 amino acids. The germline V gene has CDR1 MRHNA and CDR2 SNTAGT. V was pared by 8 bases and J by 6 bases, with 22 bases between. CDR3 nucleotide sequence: TGTGCCAGCTCAGAGGGCGACTCTCCTGTCTCCGGGGAGCTGTTTTTT. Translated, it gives CASSEGDSPVSGELFF.

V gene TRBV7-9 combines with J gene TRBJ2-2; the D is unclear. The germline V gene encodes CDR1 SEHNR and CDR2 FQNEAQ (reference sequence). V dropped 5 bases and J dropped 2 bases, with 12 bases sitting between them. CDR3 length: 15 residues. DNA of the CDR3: TGTGCCAGCAGCCACGCAAACAGAAACACCGGGGAGCTGTTTTTT. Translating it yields CASSHANRNTGELFF.

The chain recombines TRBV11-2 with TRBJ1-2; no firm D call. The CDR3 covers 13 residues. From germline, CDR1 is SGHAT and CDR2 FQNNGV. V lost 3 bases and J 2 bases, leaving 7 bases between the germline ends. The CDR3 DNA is TGTGCCAGCAGCTTTAGAGAGAACTATGGCTACACCTTC. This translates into CASSFRENYGYTF.

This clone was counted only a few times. CDR3 region: CASSYWQNPNSPLHF. As DNA, the CDR3 is TGTGCCAGCAGTTACTGGCAGAACCCCAATTCACCCCTCCACTTT. The rearrangement links TRBV6-5 to TRBJ1-6; D gene ambiguous. Trimming pared 1 base from V and 7 bases from J, leaving 11 bases between. CDR1 is MNHEY, CDR2 SVGAGI, per germline. There are 15 residues in the CDR3.

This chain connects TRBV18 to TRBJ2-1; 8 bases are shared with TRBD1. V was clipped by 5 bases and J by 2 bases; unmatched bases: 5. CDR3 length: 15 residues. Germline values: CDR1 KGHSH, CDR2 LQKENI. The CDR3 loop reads CASSTGTGAYNEQFF. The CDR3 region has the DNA TGTGCCAGCTCAACCGGGACAGGCGCCTACAATGAGCAGTTCTTC.

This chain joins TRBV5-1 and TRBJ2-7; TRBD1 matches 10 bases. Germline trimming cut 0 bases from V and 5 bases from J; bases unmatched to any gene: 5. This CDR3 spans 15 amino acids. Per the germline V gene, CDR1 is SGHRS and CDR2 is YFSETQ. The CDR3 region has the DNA TGCGCCAGCAGCTTGGGGTCTGGGACAGGGGACGAGCAGTACTTC. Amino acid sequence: CASSLGSGTGDEQYF.

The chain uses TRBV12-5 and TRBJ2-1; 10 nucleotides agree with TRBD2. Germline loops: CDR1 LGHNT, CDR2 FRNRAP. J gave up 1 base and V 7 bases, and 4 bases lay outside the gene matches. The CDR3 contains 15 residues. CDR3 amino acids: CASVSAGGSYNEQFF. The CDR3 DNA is TGTGCTAGTGTCTCAGCGGGAGGGTCCTACAATGAGCAGTTCTTC.

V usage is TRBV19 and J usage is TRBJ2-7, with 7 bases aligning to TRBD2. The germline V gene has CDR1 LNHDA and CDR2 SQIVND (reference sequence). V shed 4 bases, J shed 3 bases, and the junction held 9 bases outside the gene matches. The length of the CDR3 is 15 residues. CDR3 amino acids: CASSTGLEPFYEQYF. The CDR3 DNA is TGTGCCAGTAGTACCGGACTAGAACCATTCTACGAGCAGTACTTC.

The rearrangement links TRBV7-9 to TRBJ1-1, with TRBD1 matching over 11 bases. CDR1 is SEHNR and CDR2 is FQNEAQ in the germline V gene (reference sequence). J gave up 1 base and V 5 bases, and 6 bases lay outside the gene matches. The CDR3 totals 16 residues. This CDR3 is CASSERTGGANTEAFF. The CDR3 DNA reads TGTGCCAGCAGCGAGCGGACAGGGGGCGCGAACACTGAAGCTTTCTTT.

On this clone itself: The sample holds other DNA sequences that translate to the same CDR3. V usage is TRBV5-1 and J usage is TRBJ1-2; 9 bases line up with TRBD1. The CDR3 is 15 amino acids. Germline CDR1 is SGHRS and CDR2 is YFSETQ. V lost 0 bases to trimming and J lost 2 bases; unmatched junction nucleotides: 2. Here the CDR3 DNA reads TGCGCCAGCAGCTTGGGACAGGGGGGAAACTATGGCTACACCTTC. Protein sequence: CASSLGQGGNYGYTF.

The chain's CDR3 is CASSATAVYSPLHF. The CDR3 DNA reads TGTGCCAGCAGCGCGACAGCCGTCTATTCACCCCTCCACTTT. The rearrangement links TRBV5-8 to TRBJ1-6, with D maybe TRBD1 (5 bases). The V gene's germline CDR1 is SGHTS and CDR2 YDEGEE. This CDR3 contains 14 residues. V lost 4 bases and J lost 8, with 13 bases in between.

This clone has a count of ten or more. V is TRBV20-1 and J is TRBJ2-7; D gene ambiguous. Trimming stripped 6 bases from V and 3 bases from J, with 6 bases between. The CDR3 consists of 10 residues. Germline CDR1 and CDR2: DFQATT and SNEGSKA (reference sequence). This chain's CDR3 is CSARLYEQYF. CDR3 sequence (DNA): TGCAGTGCGAGACTCTACGAGCAGTACTTC.

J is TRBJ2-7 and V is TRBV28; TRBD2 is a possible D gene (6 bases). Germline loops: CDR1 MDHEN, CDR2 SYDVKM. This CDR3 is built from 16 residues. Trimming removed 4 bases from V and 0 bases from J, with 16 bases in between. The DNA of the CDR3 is TGTGCCAGCAGTTGGGGGGTTGGAAAGGTCTCCTACGAGCAGTACTTC. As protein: CASSWGVGKVSYEQYF.

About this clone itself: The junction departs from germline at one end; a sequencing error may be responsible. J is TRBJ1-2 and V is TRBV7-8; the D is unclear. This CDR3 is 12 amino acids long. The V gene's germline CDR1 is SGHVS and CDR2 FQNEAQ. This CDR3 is CASSLVESVYAF. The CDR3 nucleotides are TGTGCCAGCAGCTTAGTGGAGAGTGTTTATGCCTTC.

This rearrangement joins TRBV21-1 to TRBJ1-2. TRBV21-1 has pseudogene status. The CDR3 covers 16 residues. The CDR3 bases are TGTGCCAGCAGCAGGGTGAGGCAGGACTGGAACTATGGCTACACCTTC. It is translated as CASSRVRQDWNYGYTF.

The CDR3 spells CASSHQSGGLANTGELFF. Here the CDR3 DNA reads TGTGCCAGCAGCCACCAGTCTGGGGGACTGGCGAACACCGGGGAGCTGTTTTTT. The chain uses TRBV4-2 and TRBJ2-2; the D gene is possibly TRBD2 (6 bases). Per germline, CDR1 LGHNA and CDR2 YNFKEQ. The V end lost 3 bases, the J end lost 0 bases, and 17 bases lay between the germline ends. The CDR3 has 18 amino acids.

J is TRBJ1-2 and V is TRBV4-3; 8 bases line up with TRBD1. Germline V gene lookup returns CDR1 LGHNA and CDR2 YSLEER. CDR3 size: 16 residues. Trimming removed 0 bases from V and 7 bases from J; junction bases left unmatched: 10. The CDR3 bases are TGCGCCAGCAGCCAAGATCCAGGGGGCGGTGGCGGTGGCTACACCTTC. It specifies CASSQDPGGGGGGYTF.

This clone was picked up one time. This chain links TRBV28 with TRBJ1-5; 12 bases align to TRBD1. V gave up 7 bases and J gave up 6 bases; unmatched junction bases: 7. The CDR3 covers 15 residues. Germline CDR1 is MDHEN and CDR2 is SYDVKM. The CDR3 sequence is CASTPRDRGRQPQHF. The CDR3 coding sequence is TGTGCCAGCACGCCTCGGGACAGGGGGCGTCAGCCCCAGCATTTT.

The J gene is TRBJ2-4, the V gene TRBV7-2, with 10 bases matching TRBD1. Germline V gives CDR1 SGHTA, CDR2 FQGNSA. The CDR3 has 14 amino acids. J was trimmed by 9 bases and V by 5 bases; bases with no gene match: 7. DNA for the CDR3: TGTGCCAGCAGCCTCGACAGGGGGCTGGTCATTCAGTACTTC. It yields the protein CASSLDRGLVIQYF.

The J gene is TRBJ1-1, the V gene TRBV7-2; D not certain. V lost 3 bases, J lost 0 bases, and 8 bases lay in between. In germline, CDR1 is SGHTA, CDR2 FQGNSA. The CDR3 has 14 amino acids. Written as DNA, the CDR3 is TGTGCCAGCAGCTTGAACCCTATGAACACTGAAGCTTTCTTT. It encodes CASSLNPMNTEAFF.

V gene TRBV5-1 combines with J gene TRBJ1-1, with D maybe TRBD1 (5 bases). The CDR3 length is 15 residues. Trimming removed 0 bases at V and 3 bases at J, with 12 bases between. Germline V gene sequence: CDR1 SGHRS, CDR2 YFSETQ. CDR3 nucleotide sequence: TGCGCCAGCAGCTTGGCCGGAGGGGTGGACACTGAAGCTTTCTTT. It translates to CASSLAGGVDTEAFF.

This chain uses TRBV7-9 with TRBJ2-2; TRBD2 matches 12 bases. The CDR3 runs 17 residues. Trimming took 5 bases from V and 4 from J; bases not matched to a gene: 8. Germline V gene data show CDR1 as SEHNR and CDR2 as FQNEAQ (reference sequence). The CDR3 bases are TGTGCCAGCAGCAGACTAGCGGGAGAAATTCGCACCGGGGAGCTGTTTTTT. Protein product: CASSRLAGEIRTGELFF.

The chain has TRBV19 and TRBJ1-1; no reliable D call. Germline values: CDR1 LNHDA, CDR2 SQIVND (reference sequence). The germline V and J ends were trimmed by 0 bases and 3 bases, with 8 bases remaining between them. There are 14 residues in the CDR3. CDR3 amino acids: CASSIETGDTEAFF. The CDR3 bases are TGTGCCAGTAGTATAGAAACCGGTGACACTGAAGCTTTCTTT.

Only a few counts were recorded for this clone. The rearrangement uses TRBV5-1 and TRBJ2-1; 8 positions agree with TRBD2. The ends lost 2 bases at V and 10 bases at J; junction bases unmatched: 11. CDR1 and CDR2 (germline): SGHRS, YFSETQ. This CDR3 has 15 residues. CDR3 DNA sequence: TGCGCCAGCAGCTTAGCGGGAGCGGGCGGGATGGAGCAGTTCTTC. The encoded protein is CASSLAGAGGMEQFF.

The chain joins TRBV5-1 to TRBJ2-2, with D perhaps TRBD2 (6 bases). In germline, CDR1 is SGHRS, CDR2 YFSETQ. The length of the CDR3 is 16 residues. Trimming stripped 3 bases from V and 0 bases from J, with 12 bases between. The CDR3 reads CASSSGSGANTGELFF. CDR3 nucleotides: TGCGCCAGCAGCTCGGGCTCGGGGGCGAACACCGGGGAGCTGTTTTTT.